Below, 13 T cell receptor beta chains from the same sample are listed, as sequenced in a study of CD8+ T cells in alopecia areata. cDNA prepared by RNA extraction and subsequent reverse transcription served as the template for sequencing. Produced via immunoSEQ multiplex PCR; TCRdb's table is partial and in-frame only. The sample has 90,000 to 100,000 clones; 35% to 45% are singletons. Sequenced: CD4+ T cells sorted from blood. The origin of the receptors is a human donor with alopecia areata.

The rearrangement uses TRBV30 and TRBJ1-1; D ambiguous. The CDR3 contains 14 residues. Germline V gene lookup returns CDR1 GTSNPN and CDR2 SVGIG (reference sequence). The CDR3 is CALEAGALNTEAFF. In DNA, the CDR3 is TGTGCTCTAGAAGCCGGAGCCTTGAACACTGAAGCTTTCTTT. Complete variable domain (other parts from reference TRBV30 and TRBJ1-1): SQTIHQWPATLVQPVGSPLSLECTVEGTSNPNLYWYRQAAGRGLQLLFYSVGIGQISSEVPQNLSASRPQDRQFILSSKKLLLSDSGFYLCALEAGALNTEAFFGQGTRLTVV.

This clone was picked up a small number of times. The gene calls are TRBV29-1 and TRBJ2-1, with 13 bases lining up with TRBD2. The V and J ends lost 6 bases and 6 bases, in that order; junction bases with no gene match: 8. The CDR3 length is 15 residues. From germline, CDR1 is SQVTM and CDR2 ANQGSEA. The CDR3 DNA reads TGCAGCGTCGCTCAGAGACTAGCGGGGGGCAATGAGCAGTTCTTC. Translation: CSVAQRLAGGNEQFF.

This clone appeared many times. The V and J genes are TRBV18 and TRBJ2-7, with 8 bases matching TRBD1. The germline CDR1 and CDR2 sequences are KGHSH and LQKENI. V shed 2 bases and J 6 bases; nucleotides not matched to a gene: 9. The CDR3 contains 15 residues. CDR3 amino acids: CASSPTGTGNREQYF. The CDR3 region has the DNA TGTGCCAGCTCACCAACCGGGACAGGTAATCGCGAGCAGTACTTC.

The rearrangement joins TRBV19 to TRBJ2-7; the D is unclear. Germline V gene data show CDR1 as LNHDA and CDR2 as SQIVND (reference sequence). The CDR3 runs 15 residues. Trimming took 5 bases from V and 2 from J, leaving 16 bases between them. The CDR3 loop is CASSARTSPAYEQYF. In DNA, the CDR3 is TGTGCCAGTAGTGCAAGGACCTCCCCGGCCTACGAGCAGTACTTC.

The CDR3 region is CASSIAPYGYTF. CDR3 DNA: TGTGCCAGTAGTATAGCCCCATATGGCTACACCTTC. This chain joins TRBV19 and TRBJ1-2; D is unclear. The germline V and J ends were trimmed by 1 base and 5 bases, with 5 bases remaining between them. The CDR3 totals 12 residues. CDR1 is LNHDA, CDR2 SQIVND, per germline (reference sequence).

In this sample, this clone turned up a few times. The chain carries TRBV4-1 and TRBJ2-5; D is possibly TRBD2 (6 bases). V gave up 1 base and J gave up 5 bases, with 11 bases separating them. The CDR3 sequence is 14 residues long. CDR1 and CDR2 from the germline V gene are MGHRA and YSYEKL. The CDR3 nucleotides are TGCGCCAGCAGCCAAGTTCTAGCGACCGAGACCCAGTACTTC. This codes for CASSQVLATETQYF.

This chain joins TRBV6-5 and TRBJ2-7; a possible D gene is TRBD2 (6 bases). Germline V gene data show CDR1 as MNHEY and CDR2 as SVGAGI. The CDR3 contains 16 residues. V was trimmed by 0 bases and J by 7 bases, leaving 19 bases between them. CDR3 coding DNA: TGTGCCAGCAGTTACTCGCACGGAGGGAACGCGGGTGAGCAGTACTTC. It yields the protein CASSYSHGGNAGEQYF.

In this sample, this clone turned up a few times. The chain combines TRBV2 with TRBJ2-7; 7 bases are a match to TRBD2. This CDR3 is built from 14 residues. Looked up from germline, CDR1 is SNHLY and CDR2 is FYNNEI. With V trimmed by 8 bases and J by 7 bases, 14 bases remained unmatched. As DNA, the CDR3 is TGTGCCAGCGGGAGCGGGACGGAGGTTTGGGAGCAGTACTTC. Translating gives CASGSGTEVWEQYF.

The chain links TRBV7-2 to TRBJ1-2, with no clear D. The CDR3 extends over 15 amino acids. Germline loops: CDR1 SGHTA, CDR2 FQGNSA. Trimming cost V 0 bases and J 3 bases, with 11 bases left between them. The CDR3 DNA follows: TGTGCCAGCAGCTTAGCGGCGGGTATTGACTATGGCTACACCTTC. This gives the protein CASSLAAGIDYGYTF.

This clone was counted a few times. The rearrangement joins TRBV29-1 to TRBJ2-1; D unclear. CDR3 length: 14 amino acids. CDR1 and CDR2 from the germline V gene are SQVTM and ANQGSEA. The V end lost 8 bases, the J end lost 2 bases, and 16 bases lay between the germline ends. CDR3 DNA sequence: TGCAGCTCCGGACGGGTGAACCCCTACAATGAGCAGTTCTTC. Its protein product is CSSGRVNPYNEQFF.

In its sample, this clone was seen a few times. The chain couples TRBV6-5 to TRBJ1-2, with D possibly being TRBD1 (6 bases). CDR3 size: 15 residues. CDR1 and CDR2 (germline): MNHEY, SVGAGI. Trimming stripped 2 bases from V and 1 base from J, with 11 bases between. Here the CDR3 reads CASSYQGIGNYGYTF. CDR3 in DNA: TGTGCCAGCAGTTACCAGGGGATTGGTAACTATGGCTACACCTTC.

The V gene is TRBV18, the J gene TRBJ1-1, with D possibly TRBD1 on 6 matching bases. CDR3 length: 14 amino acids. Trimming took 6 bases from V and 4 from J, leaving 15 bases between them. The V gene's germline CDR1 is KGHSH and CDR2 LQKENI. The CDR3 spells CASSTEGGSTEAFF. CDR3 bases: TGTGCCAGCTCCACGGAGGGGGGGTCCACTGAAGCTTTCTTT.

V gene TRBV7-2 combines with J gene TRBJ2-1, with 9 positions matching TRBD2. Germline V lookup: CDR1 SGHTA, CDR2 FQGNSA. The junction had 12 bases not matched to a gene; V was cut back by 6 bases and J by 9 bases. The CDR3 sequence is 15 residues long. CDR3 in amino acids: CASSLMGLAGSEQFF. CDR3 sequence (DNA): TGTGCCAGCAGTCTAATGGGACTAGCCGGGTCTGAGCAGTTCTTC.